The entry below describes one T cell receptor beta chain. Its antigen is undetermined. At one end the junction does not follow the germline gene, possibly because of a read error. The CDR3 covers 12 residues. The germline CDR1 and CDR2 sequences are LNHDA and SQIVND (reference sequence). The data derive from a study of Graves' ophthalmopathy and Graves' hyperthyroidism. General study results and limits: The authors also found most expanded thyroid clonotypes above 0.001 frequency in blood.

Amplifying from RNA transcripts, the study obtained TCR beta CDR3 regions. Second-round multiplex PCR came after a first-round RT-PCR that employed HTBI primers. TCRdb redid the calling of the multiplex PCR reads with MiXCR, one entry per CDR3 protein. Here the sample spans 500,000 to 800,000 distinct CDR3 sequences, just over 40% being singletons. PBMCs originated in 10 ml of fresh peripheral blood. The chain joins TRBV19 to TRBJ2-3; D not resolved. Specimen: peripheral blood. The sequence was collected from an adult man with Graves' ophthalmopathy. CDR3 in DNA: TGTGCCGGTAGTAATAGCCCAATTTGGCAGTATTTT. Its protein product is CAGSNSPIWQYF.